This T cell receptor beta chain came from a study of blood T cell repertoires in COVID-19. Turning to the study itself: Sites across the United States, Italy and Spain contributed samples from acute and convalescent COVID-19.

This table comes from immunoSEQ multiplex PCR, and its TCRdb copy is limited to in-frame clones, with some not included. The table has tens of thousands of clones, roughly four fifths seen once. This CDR3 region has 15 residues. The germline V gene has CDR1 KGHSY and CDR2 FQNENV. V was clipped by 0 bases and J by 6 bases, with 9 bases between them. The chain couples TRBV16 to TRBJ1-6; D possibly corresponds to TRBD1 (5 bases). The sequenced sample consisted of peripheral blood. The TCR sequence derives from an elderly woman with active or convalescent COVID-19. The DNA of the CDR3 is TGTGCCAGCAGCCAATCGTCCGGGGGTAATTCACCCCTCCACTTT. This sequence encodes CASSQSSGGNSPLHF.